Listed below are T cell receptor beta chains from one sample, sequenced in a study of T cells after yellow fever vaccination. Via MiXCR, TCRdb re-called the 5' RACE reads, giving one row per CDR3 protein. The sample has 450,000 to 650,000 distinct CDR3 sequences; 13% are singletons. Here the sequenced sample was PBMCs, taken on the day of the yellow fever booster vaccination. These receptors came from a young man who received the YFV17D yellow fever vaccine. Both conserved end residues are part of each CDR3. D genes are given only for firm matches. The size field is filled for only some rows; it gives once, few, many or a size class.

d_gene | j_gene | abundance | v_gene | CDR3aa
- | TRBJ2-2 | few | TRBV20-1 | CSARRGAFTGELFF
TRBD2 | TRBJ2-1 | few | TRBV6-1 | CASRGLGYNEQFF
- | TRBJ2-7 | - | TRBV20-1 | CSARDGQSPYYEQYF
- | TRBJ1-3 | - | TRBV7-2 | CASSETWKWSGNTIYF
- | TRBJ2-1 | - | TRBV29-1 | CSGGHYNEQFF
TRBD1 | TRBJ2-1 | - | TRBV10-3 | CAIRVTGGSDEQFF
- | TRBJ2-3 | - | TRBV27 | CASAGDREGDTQYF
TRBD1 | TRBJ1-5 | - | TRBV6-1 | CASRRDRAGNQPQHF
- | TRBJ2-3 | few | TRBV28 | CASSFRSSVGVTQYF
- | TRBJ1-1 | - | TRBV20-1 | CSARSEDEAFF
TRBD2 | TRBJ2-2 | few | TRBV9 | CASSVGTSGSAGELFF
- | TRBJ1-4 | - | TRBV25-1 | CASSEWTEIATNEKLFF
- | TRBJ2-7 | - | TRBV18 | CASSPPSQSSYEQYF
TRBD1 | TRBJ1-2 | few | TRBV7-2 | CASSLTGTGVTNYGYTF
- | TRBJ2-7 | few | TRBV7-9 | CASSGGPGYEEQYF
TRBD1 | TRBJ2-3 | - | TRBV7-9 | CASSHGTAVPSTDTQYF